A selection of T cell receptor beta chains follows, all from one sample in a study of blood T cell repertoires in COVID-19. TCRdb's copy holds only in-frame clones and misses some; the assay was immunoSEQ multiplex PCR. The sample includes tens of thousands of clones, around 86% of them seen just once. The sequenced sample was peripheral blood. These receptors originate from a human donor in a cohort sampled during active COVID-19. Each CDR3 is given with its conserved first and last residue. D genes are given only for firm matches. Clone size is not always given. Where it is, it says once, few, many or a class for expanded clones.

CDR3nt	CDR3aa	j_gene	d_gene	v_gene	abundance
TGTGCCAGCAGCACGACAGGGGCTTGGAACAATGAGCAGTTCTTC	CASSTTGAWNNEQFF	TRBJ2-1	TRBD1	TRBV11-3	.
TGTGCCAGCAGCGCCACTAGCGGGGAGTACAATGAGCAGTTCTTC	CASSATSGEYNEQFF	TRBJ2-1	TRBD2	TRBV7-2	.
TGCGCCAGCAGCTCCCTGAGGGTCGCAGATACGCAGTATTTT	CASSSLRVADTQYF	TRBJ2-3	.	TRBV5-1	.
TGTGCCAGCAGCTTTAGGCGGGGGCTGAACTATGGCTACACCTTC	CASSFRRGLNYGYTF	TRBJ1-2	.	TRBV7-2	few
TGTGCCAGCAGGTCAGGGCACGAGCAGTACTTC	CASRSGHEQYF	TRBJ2-7	.	TRBV6-5	.
TGCGCCAGCAGTGAGGGGAGACATGTGGAGCAGTACTTC	CASSEGRHVEQYF	TRBJ2-7	.	TRBV10-1	.
TGTGCCATCAGTGAGTCCAGGGGAGGGGCAGATACGCAGTATTTT	CAISESRGGADTQYF	TRBJ2-3	.	TRBV10-3	.
TGTGCCAGCAGTTCCCTGGGACAGGGTAGCACCGGGGAGCTGTTTTTT	CASSSLGQGSTGELFF	TRBJ2-2	TRBD1	TRBV6-2/TRBV6-3	.
TGTGCCAGCAGCCCCCGGGAGTTCATGAACACTGAAGCTTTCTTT	CASSPREFMNTEAFF	TRBJ1-1	.	TRBV7-9	once
TGTGCCACCAGTGATTCGGGACAGTCTACGAATGAGCAGTTCTTC	CATSDSGQSTNEQFF	TRBJ2-1	TRBD1	TRBV24-1	.
TGTGCCAGCAGCTCGGGACTAGCGCCCGGGACCCAGTACTTC	CASSSGLAPGTQYF	TRBJ2-5	TRBD2	TRBV7-7	once
TGCGCCAGCAGCTCCGCCTGGGGCGCGAGCTCCTACGAGCAGTACTTC	CASSSAWGASSYEQYF	TRBJ2-7	.	TRBV5-1	.
TGTGCCAGCAGCGTAGGGGAGACTAGAAACCACGAGCAGTACTTC	CASSVGETRNHEQYF	TRBJ2-7	.	TRBV9	.
TGTGCCAGCAGCTCCTCCGGGACAGGTCGAGAATCACCCCTCCACTTT	CASSSSGTGRESPLHF	TRBJ1-6	TRBD1	TRBV7-9	once
TGTGCCAGCAGCTCCCGGGACAGGGTAGTTGGCTACACCTTC	CASSSRDRVVGYTF	TRBJ1-2	TRBD1	TRBV7-2	.
TGTGCCATCAGTGAGTCGCGGAGCTCTGGAAACACCATATATTTT	CAISESRSSGNTIYF	TRBJ1-3	.	TRBV10-3	.
TGTGCCATCATACTGAGGGATAGCAAAGACTATGGCTACACCTTC	CAIILRDSKDYGYTF	TRBJ1-2	.	TRBV27	.
TGTGCCAGCAGCCCCTCTGGGGCTAGCGGACGCAATGAGCAGTTCTTC	CASSPSGASGRNEQFF	TRBJ2-1	TRBD2	TRBV9	.
TGTGCCAGCGGGGACTTTAGCTCTGGGGCCAACGTCCTGACTTTC	CASGDFSSGANVLTF	TRBJ2-6	.	TRBV27	.
TGTGCTAGTGGTTTGGTACTAGCGGTCGGTGGGGATACGCAGTATTTT	CASGLVLAVGGDTQYF	TRBJ2-3	TRBD2	TRBV12-5	.
TGTGCCAGCAGTTCCTCCCCTTGGCACAGCCGCAATCAGCCCCAGCATTTT	CASSSSPWHSRNQPQHF	TRBJ1-5	.	TRBV27	.
TGTGCCAGCAGCTTTGGGCCGTCGAGCGGGGAGCTGTTTTTT	CASSFGPSSGELFF	TRBJ2-2	.	TRBV3-1/TRBV3-2	.
TGCAGCGTTGAAGGTTTTTCGGACAACTACGAGCAGTACTTC	CSVEGFSDNYEQYF	TRBJ2-7	.	TRBV29-1	.
TGTGCCAGCAGCTTACTAGGGCTAGCGGGGGCCATCAGCACAGATACGCAGTATTTT	CASSLLGLAGAISTDTQYF	TRBJ2-3	TRBD2	TRBV7-6	.
TGTGCCAGCAGCTTATCAATGGCATCCGGGGAGCTGTTTTTT	CASSLSMASGELFF	TRBJ2-2	.	TRBV11-2	.
TGTGCCTCCGGGGACAGCCCCTCTGGAAACACCATATATTTT	CASGDSPSGNTIYF	TRBJ1-3	TRBD1	TRBV30	.
TGCGCCAGCAGCCAACCGAGGGGGGGTTTGGCCAACGTCCTGACTTTC	CASSQPRGGLANVLTF	TRBJ2-6	.	TRBV4-1	.
TGTGCCTGGAGCCCGCGGGGGACTAATTCACCCCTCCACTTT	CAWSPRGTNSPLHF	TRBJ1-6	.	TRBV30	once
TGTGCCAGCAGCGTAGTTGCTCGGGCAGATACGCAGTATTTT	CASSVVARADTQYF	TRBJ2-3	.	TRBV9	.
TGCGCCAGCAGCTTCACAGCCGGGACTAGCGGCCCCCAAGAGACCCAGTACTTC	CASSFTAGTSGPQETQYF	TRBJ2-5	TRBD2	TRBV5-1	.
TGCAGCGTTGAAGATCCTGAGTTCTCCTACGAGCAGTACTTC	CSVEDPEFSYEQYF	TRBJ2-7	.	TRBV29-1	.
TGTGCCAGCAGTGAAGGGGCAGGGCCTACAGATACGCAGTATTTT	CASSEGAGPTDTQYF	TRBJ2-3	.	TRBV6-4	.
TGTGCCAGCAGCTTAGATTACGGCTCCTACGAGCAGTACTTC	CASSLDYGSYEQYF	TRBJ2-7	.	TRBV11-2	.
.	CASSFGTGTGEFF	TRBJ2-1	.	TRBV5-1	.
TGTGCCAGCTCACCACGTACAGGGAGTTCTGGAAACACCATATATTTT	CASSPRTGSSGNTIYF	TRBJ1-3	.	TRBV18	.
TGTGCCAGCAGCGTAGGGACTAGCGGAACTTACGAGCAGTACTTC	CASSVGTSGTYEQYF	TRBJ2-7	TRBD2	TRBV9	once
TGTGCCAGCAGCCCGGGGACTAGCGGGAGAGGGCAAGAGACCCAGTACTTC	CASSPGTSGRGQETQYF	TRBJ2-5	TRBD2	TRBV5-4	.
TGTGCCAGCAGTTTAAATACACAGGGGGCCTACGAGCAGTACTTC	CASSLNTQGAYEQYF	TRBJ2-7	TRBD1	TRBV28	.
TGTGCCAGCCACTATCACGGGAGCTCCTACGAGCAGTACTTC	CASHYHGSSYEQYF	TRBJ2-7	.	TRBV2	.
TGCAGCGTTGGCGTTAGCGGGGGGAAAACAGATACGCAGTATTTT	CSVGVSGGKTDTQYF	TRBJ2-3	TRBD2	TRBV29-1	.
TGCACCAGCAGCCAAGGACTTGCGTCCGAGGTCTCCTACGAGCAGTACTTC	CTSSQGLASEVSYEQYF	TRBJ2-7	.	TRBV1	.
TGTGCCAGCACAGGGGGCCGGGGACGGGAAGCTTTCTTT	CASTGGRGREAFF	TRBJ1-1	TRBD1	TRBV6-5	.
TGTGCCAGCAGTGAAGGGTGGCCAGGAAACACTGAAGCTTTCTTT	CASSEGWPGNTEAFF	TRBJ1-1	.	TRBV6-1	.
TGTGCCAGCTCACCAGATATAGATAACACCGGGGAGCTGTTTTTT	CASSPDIDNTGELFF	TRBJ2-2	.	TRBV18	.